This entry features one T cell receptor (beta chain) sequence. The record originates from a study of technical replicates of blood from a handful of donors. Only in-frame clones appear in the TCRdb table, and some are missing; sequencing was by immunoSEQ multiplex PCR. The sample records just under 60,000 clones, just under 95% being singletons. This CDR3 contains 14 residues. The V gene's germline CDR1 is SGHVS and CDR2 FQNEAQ. Trimming removed 3 bases at V and 8 bases at J, with 11 bases between. Specimen: PBMCs. The clonotype was recovered from a human donor in good health. Some clones in this sample may be carry-over from other donors' samples. The J gene is TRBJ1-6, the V gene TRBV7-8; D is unresolved. The CDR3 region is CASSFGGSHSPLHF. CDR3 DNA: TGTGCCAGCAGCTTTGGAGGAAGCCATTCACCCCTCCACTTT.